Following are 17 T cell receptor beta chains from one sample sequenced in a study of neurological immune-mediated disorders. TCRdb re-derived calls from the 5' RACE reads in MiXCR, one entry per CDR3 protein. This table holds around 52,000 distinct CDR3 sequences, about 5% found once. Sequencing was carried out using CD4+ T cells from blood. The receptors here all came from a woman aged 18-29 years with multiple sclerosis.

Ten or more counts support this clonotype. CDR3 nucleotide sequence: TGTGCCAGCAGCCGATCGATGACAGGGGGGGATTCACCCCTCCACTTT. Residues: CASSRSMTGGDSPLHF. The chain is built from TRBV14 and TRBJ1-6; 9 bases are shared with TRBD1. Germline CDR1 SGHDN, CDR2 FVKESK. With V trimmed by 4 bases and J by 8 bases, 9 bases remained unmatched. The CDR3 has 16 amino acids.

This clonotype showed up many times. J is TRBJ1-1 and V is TRBV30; the match to TRBD1 covers 10 bases. CDR1 GTSNPN and CDR2 SVGIG come from the germline V gene (reference sequence). The CDR3 is 12 residues long. V lost 5 bases to trimming and J lost 11 bases; unmatched junction nucleotides: 8. The CDR3 is CAWSRQGAGAFF. In DNA form, the CDR3 reads TGTGCCTGGTCCCGACAGGGGGCGGGGGCTTTCTTT.

Ten or more counts support this clonotype. The CDR3 DNA reads TGTGCCAGCAAGCGCGGGTTCACAGATACGCAGTATTTT. Translating it yields CASKRGFTDTQYF. The rearrangement links TRBV6-5 to TRBJ2-3; the D gene is possibly TRBD2 (5 bases). V shed 7 bases and J shed 2 bases, with 10 bases lying between them. From germline, CDR1 is MNHEY and CDR2 SVGAGI. CDR3 length: 13 residues.

This clonotype was counted many times. This chain joins TRBV18 and TRBJ1-4; 8 bases line up with TRBD1. The V segment lost 3 bases and the J segment 8 bases; nucleotides outside the gene matches: 2. Germline CDR1 reads KGHSH; CDR2 reads LQKENI. The CDR3 runs 13 residues. The CDR3 coding sequence is TGTGCCAGCTCACCCGGACAGGGCGAAAAACTGTTTTTT. Translation: CASSPGQGEKLFF.

The rearrangement links TRBV20-1 to TRBJ2-5; TRBD1 aligns across 10 bases. Germline V gives CDR1 DFQATT, CDR2 SNEGSKA (reference sequence). Unmatched junction bases numbered 7, after V lost 0 bases and J lost 0 bases. This CDR3 contains 17 residues. This CDR3 is CSARDPRTGGYQETQYF. In DNA, the CDR3 is TGCAGTGCTAGAGATCCCCGGACAGGGGGGTACCAAGAGACCCAGTACTTC.

This clonotype was observed many times. The rearrangement uses TRBV6-1 and TRBJ1-1; no clear D. CDR3 length: 13 residues. Germline V gene data show CDR1 as MNHNS and CDR2 as SASEGT. Trimming left V 7 bases short and J 3 bases short, with 12 bases between. CDR3 region: CASTGPWHTEAFF. The CDR3 region has the DNA TGTGCCAGCACAGGTCCGTGGCACACTGAAGCTTTCTTT.

The sample holds many counts of this clonotype. The V gene is TRBV20-1, the J gene TRBJ2-1, with D possibly matching TRBD2 (6 bases). In germline, CDR1 is DFQATT, CDR2 SNEGSKA (reference sequence). This CDR3 comprises 15 residues. The V gene lost 0 bases and the J gene lost 0 bases, with 9 bases spanning the gap. In DNA form, the CDR3 reads TGCAGTGCTAGAGATCCCGGGGGCTCCTACAATGAGCAGTTCTTC. It encodes CSARDPGGSYNEQFF.

This clonotype appeared many times. V gene TRBV20-1 combines with J gene TRBJ2-7, with D possibly being TRBD2 (5 bases). The CDR3 has 11 residues. The V end lost 3 bases, the J end lost 7 bases, and 10 bases lay between the germline ends. Per the germline V gene, CDR1 is DFQATT and CDR2 is SNEGSKA (reference sequence). CDR3 sequence reads: CSASNGKEQYV. In nucleotides, the CDR3 is TGCAGTGCTAGCAACGGGAAAGAGCAGTACGTC.

This clonotype has ten or more counts. This chain joins TRBV20-1 and TRBJ2-1; D unresolved. V gave up 3 bases and J gave up 7 bases, with 7 bases separating them. This CDR3 comprises 11 residues. The germline CDR1 and CDR2 sequences are DFQATT and SNEGSKA (reference sequence). The CDR3 loop reads CSASNANEQFF. CDR3 DNA sequence: TGCAGTGCTAGTAACGCAAATGAGCAGTTCTTC.

Many counts were recorded for this clonotype. The chain uses TRBV29-1 and TRBJ1-2, with D maybe TRBD1 (6 bases). V lost 4 bases, J lost 2 bases, and 11 bases lay in between. The CDR3 consists of 13 residues. The germline V gene has CDR1 SQVTM and CDR2 ANQGSEA. The CDR3 region has the DNA TGCAGCGTTGGCGACAGGATGAACTATGGCTACACCTTC. As protein: CSVGDRMNYGYTF.

The sample holds many counts of this clonotype. The chain is built from TRBV5-5 and TRBJ2-1, with 12 bases aligning to TRBD2. Germline loops: CDR1 SGHKS, CDR2 YYEKEE (reference sequence). Trimming took 0 bases from V and 2 from J; bases not matched to a gene: 3. The CDR3 totals 17 residues. CDR3 protein: CASSLVTSGGPYNEQFF. CDR3 nucleotides: TGTGCCAGCAGCTTGGTAACTAGCGGGGGGCCCTACAATGAGCAGTTCTTC.

This clonotype was counted many times. The V call is TRBV7-2, the J call TRBJ1-1, with unresolved D. This CDR3 is 15 amino acids long. Trimming pared 1 base from V and 0 bases from J, leaving 9 bases between. Per the germline V gene, CDR1 is SGHTA and CDR2 is FQGNSA. As DNA, the CDR3 is TGTGCCAGCAGCTTAGGCTTCAGGATGAACACTGAAGCTTTCTTT. Translated: CASSLGFRMNTEAFF.

This clonotype appeared many times. The rearrangement uses TRBV20-1 and TRBJ2-1; D is uncertain. The CDR3 covers 16 residues. V lost 0 bases and J 6 bases, leaving 18 bases between the germline ends. Germline CDR1 reads DFQATT; CDR2 reads SNEGSKA (reference sequence). CDR3 in amino acids: CSARDPTSTSGNEQFF. The CDR3 nucleotides read TGCAGTGCTAGAGATCCGACTTCGACTTCGGGCAATGAGCAGTTCTTC.

This clonotype appeared many times. The chain is built from TRBV7-9 and TRBJ2-4; perhaps TRBD2 as D (6 bases). CDR1 SEHNR and CDR2 FQNEAQ come from the germline V gene (reference sequence). The V and J ends lost 4 bases and 8 bases respectively, with 18 bases between them. The CDR3 length is 15 residues. CDR3 loop: CASSYPEAGTHIQYF. The DNA for the CDR3 is TGTGCCAGCAGCTACCCCGAGGCGGGAACACACATTCAGTACTTC.

This clonotype was seen ten or more times. The chain joins TRBV29-1 to TRBJ1-1; 7 bases agree with TRBD1. The germline V gene encodes CDR1 SQVTM and CDR2 ANQGSEA. Trimming took 7 bases from V and 1 from J; bases not matched to a gene: 9. The CDR3 covers 14 residues. CDR3 in amino acids: CSAKTGPTNTEAFF. The CDR3, as DNA: TGCAGCGCAAAGACAGGGCCGACGAACACTGAAGCTTTCTTT.

This clonotype was seen repeatedly, ten times or more. The chain recombines TRBV20-1 with TRBJ1-4; TRBD1 aligns across 7 bases. This CDR3 region has 13 residues. V shed 3 bases and J 8 bases; nucleotides not matched to a gene: 6. CDR1 and CDR2 (germline): DFQATT, SNEGSKA (reference sequence). The CDR3 sequence: CSASGQGDEKLFF. The CDR3, as DNA: TGCAGTGCTAGTGGTCAGGGGGACGAAAAACTGTTTTTT.

This clonotype was seen at least ten times. The rearrangement joins TRBV7-9 to TRBJ2-3; 8 bases are shared with TRBD2. The germline V gene encodes CDR1 SEHNR and CDR2 FQNEAQ (reference sequence). With 3 bases clipped from V and 4 bases from J, the junction kept 6 bases outside the gene matches. The CDR3 spans 15 residues. CDR3: CASSFSAGGADTQYF. The CDR3 DNA is TGTGCCAGCAGCTTTTCCGCGGGGGGAGCAGATACGCAGTATTTT.